Listed here are 7 T cell receptor beta chains from one sample, sequenced in a study of cytomegalovirus exposure and HLA in healthy donors (dated by TCRdb to the late 2010s). Library generation was performed with the immunoSEQ multiplex PCR assay. For the multiplex PCR, a mixture combining 60 forward primers for TCR Vbeta segments and 13 reverse primers for TCR Jbeta segments was used. TCRdb provides this immuneACCESS table in a form limited to in-frame rearrangements. Some clones are lacking; in checked studies, under half of them reflect an unresolved V gene, and why the rest are absent is not known. For this sample there are a few hundred thousand clones; about 80% appear just once. Around 1.4% of the sample comes from the top ten. Sequenced input: PBMCs. The receptors shown here come from a girl aged 10 to 17 in good health and CMV-seronegative.

The V and J genes are TRBV4-2 and TRBJ2-7; perhaps TRBD2 as D (5 bases). V dropped 5 bases and J dropped 4 bases, with 24 bases sitting between them. This CDR3 has 17 residues. The germline V gene has CDR1 LGHNA and CDR2 YNFKEQ. CDR3 sequence reads: CASSRSSGHSDTYEQYF. As DNA, the CDR3 is TGTGCCAGCAGCAGATCAAGCGGTCACTCAGACACATACGAGCAGTACTTC.

The sample holds a few counts of this clone. One base separates it from a far larger clone, so it is likely a read error. The rearrangement links TRBV4-2 to TRBJ1-1; 7 positions agree with TRBD1. Trimming at V came to 6 bases and at J to 0 bases, leaving 7 bases not matched to a gene. Germline CDR1 reads LGHNA; CDR2 reads YNFKEQ. CDR3 length: 15 amino acids. CDR3 residues: CASRPQGQLNTEAFF. CDR3 DNA sequence: TGTGCCAGCAGACCCCAGGGACAGTTGAACACTGAAGCTTTCTTT.

The V call is TRBV19, the J call TRBJ1-1; D may be TRBD1 (5 bases). The CDR3 is 12 amino acids. Between the trimmed V and J ends, which lost 5 bases and 5 bases, there was a span of 9 bases. Germline V gene lookup returns CDR1 LNHDA and CDR2 SQIVND (reference sequence). The CDR3 sequence is CASSPEGTEAFF. The CDR3 nucleotides read TGTGCCAGTAGTCCGGAGGGGACTGAAGCTTTCTTT.

The chain uses TRBV19 and TRBJ2-7; 10 bases line up with TRBD1. The germline gives CDR1 LNHDA, CDR2 SQIVND (reference sequence). Trimming took 6 bases from V and 2 from J; bases not matched to a gene: 7. The CDR3 is made up of 15 amino acids. CDR3 nucleotide sequence: TGTGCCAGTAGCGCGCGGGACAGGGGAACCTACGAGCAGTACTTC. Translated: CASSARDRGTYEQYF.

V and J are TRBV7-8 and TRBJ1-1; TRBD1 matches at 7 bases. J lost 3 bases, V lost 2 bases, and 9 bases had no gene match. The length of the CDR3 is 16 residues. The germline CDR1 and CDR2 sequences are SGHVS and FQNEAQ. CDR3 loop: CASSLRLRTGDTEAFF. Written as DNA, the CDR3 is TGTGCCAGCAGCTTAAGACTTCGAACAGGGGACACTGAAGCTTTCTTT.

The J gene is TRBJ1-2, the V gene TRBV28; 8 positions match TRBD1. The V and J ends lost 4 bases and 3 bases, in that order; junction bases with no gene match: 10. CDR1 MDHEN and CDR2 SYDVKM come from the germline V gene. This CDR3 spans 16 amino acids. CDR3 in amino acids: CASSSQGAESDYGYTF. CDR3 nucleotide sequence: TGTGCCAGCAGTTCTCAGGGGGCGGAATCCGACTATGGCTACACCTTC.

This sequence joins TRBV28 and TRBJ1-1, with D hard to call. V gave up 4 bases and J gave up 0 bases, with 9 bases separating them. Germline assignment: CDR1 MDHEN and CDR2 SYDVKM. The CDR3 is made up of 14 amino acids. CDR3 sequence reads: CASSSRGLNTEAFF. The DNA for the CDR3 is TGTGCCAGCAGTTCTCGGGGTCTGAACACTGAAGCTTTCTTT.